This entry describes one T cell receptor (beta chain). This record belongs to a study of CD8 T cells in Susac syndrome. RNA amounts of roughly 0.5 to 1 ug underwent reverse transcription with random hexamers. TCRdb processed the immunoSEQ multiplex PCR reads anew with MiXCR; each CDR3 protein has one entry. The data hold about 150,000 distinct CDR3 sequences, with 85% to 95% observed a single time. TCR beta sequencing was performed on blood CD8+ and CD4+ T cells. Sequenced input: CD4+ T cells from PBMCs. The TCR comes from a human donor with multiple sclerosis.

CDR3 protein: CRGEVGTEAFF. The CDR3 region has the DNA TGTCGGGGGGAAGTAGGCACTGAAGCTTTCTTT. The chain joins TRBV7-9 to TRBJ1-1; TRBD1 might be the D (5 bases). This CDR3 is built from 11 residues. Germline V gene lookup returns CDR1 SEHNR and CDR2 FQNEAQ (reference sequence).